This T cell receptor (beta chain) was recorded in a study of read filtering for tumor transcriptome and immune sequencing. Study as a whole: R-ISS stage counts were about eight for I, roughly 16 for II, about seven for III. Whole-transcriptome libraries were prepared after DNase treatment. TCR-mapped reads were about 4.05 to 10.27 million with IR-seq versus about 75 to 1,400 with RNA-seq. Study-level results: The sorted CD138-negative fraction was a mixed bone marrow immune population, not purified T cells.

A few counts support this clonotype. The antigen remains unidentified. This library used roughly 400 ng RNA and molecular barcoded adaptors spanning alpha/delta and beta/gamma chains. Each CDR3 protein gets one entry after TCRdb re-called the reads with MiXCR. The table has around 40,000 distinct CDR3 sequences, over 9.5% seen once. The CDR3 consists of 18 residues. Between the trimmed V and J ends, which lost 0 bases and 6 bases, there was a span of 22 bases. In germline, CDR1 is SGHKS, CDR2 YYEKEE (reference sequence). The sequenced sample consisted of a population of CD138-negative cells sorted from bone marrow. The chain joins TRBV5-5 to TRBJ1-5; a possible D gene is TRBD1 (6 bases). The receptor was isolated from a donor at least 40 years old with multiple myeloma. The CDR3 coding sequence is TGTGCCAGCAGCTTGGGGGGGGCAGGGAGCAGCTCGGGTCAGCCCCAGCATTTT. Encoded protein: CASSLGGAGSSSGQPQHF.